This T cell receptor (beta chain) was recorded in a study of T cell changes during pregnancy in multiple sclerosis. TCRdb's table, derived via immunoSEQ multiplex PCR, lists solely in-frame clones and lacks some. The table lists 70,000 to 90,000 clones, approximately 92% of them singletons. The specimen comprised peripheral blood, sampled in the first trimester of pregnancy. The origin of this receptor is a female donor with multiple sclerosis, enrolled in a pregnancy study.

CDR3 in amino acids: CASSLQGTSFHEAFF. CDR3 nucleotides: TGTGCCAGCAGCTTGCAGGGGACTAGTTTTCATGAAGCTTTCTTT. The chain uses TRBV5-5 and TRBJ1-1; maybe TRBD1 (6 bases). The V end lost 1 base, the J end lost 7 bases, and 17 bases lay between the germline ends. This CDR3 contains 15 residues. In germline, CDR1 is SGHKS, CDR2 YYEKEE (reference sequence).